Listed below are T cell receptor beta chains from one sample, sequenced in a study of OX40 agonist ivuxolimab in advanced cancers. Measured with immunoSEQ multiplex PCR; TCRdb has only the in-frame clones, and not every one. Of around 34,000 clones in the sample, roughly 79% are singletons; the top ten hold over 1.3%. Sample: CD4+ or CD8+ T cells sorted from blood, taken in a trial of the OX40 agonist ivuxolimab. All receptors come from an adult with an advanced solid tumor such as melanoma, head and neck, liver or kidney cancer. CDR3s include the opening cysteine and the closing phenylalanine or tryptophan.

J gene | V gene | CDR3 protein
TRBJ2-2 | TRBV28 | CASSESGTSGTGELFF
TRBJ1-2 | TRBV13 | CASSFQGNYGYTF
TRBJ2-7 | TRBV30 | CAWNRDSYEQYF
TRBJ2-3 | TRBV5-6 | CASSLFGTDTQYF
TRBJ2-1 | TRBV5-1 | CASSLLSVINEQFF
TRBJ2-3 | TRBV20-1 | CSARDYPEQYF
TRBJ2-1 | TRBV5-1 | CASSPPLAFTEQFF
TRBJ2-7 | TRBV6-5 | CASSAARREEHEQYF
TRBJ2-7 | TRBV14 | CASSQDPGGLGEQYF
TRBJ1-1 | TRBV4-3 | CASSSRNRVNTEAFF
TRBJ2-7 | TRBV9 | CASSVGGDGYYEQYF
TRBJ2-5 | TRBV4-1 | CASSQEPAGERETQYF
TRBJ2-7 | TRBV10-2 | CASRDRVTYEQYF